This record concerns one TCR beta chain sequence. Its antigen is currently unknown. These data originate in a study of graft-versus-host responses after intestinal transplantation. On the study more broadly: Each of the recipients got a multivisceral, liver-intestinal, or isolated intestinal transplant. Each recipient received anti-thymocyte globulin induction, then tacrolimus and steroids for approximately 3 years. Study-level results: Across patients carrying graft-donor T cell macrochimerism, allografts held high graft-versus-host to host-versus-graft clonal ratios. GvH clones occurred in recipient marrow; some first appeared in ileum or blood.

This table comes from immunoSEQ multiplex PCR, and its TCRdb copy is limited to in-frame clones, with some not included. The repertoire holds just under 85,000 clones, with less than 95% as singletons. Germline loops: CDR1 MNHEY, CDR2 SVGAGI. V lost 6 bases, J lost 6 bases, and 9 bases lay in between. The CDR3 runs to 11 residues. The chain couples TRBV6-5 to TRBJ2-7; no clear D. The sequences come from unstimulated CD8+ T cells sorted from spleen or lymph node cells, collected before transplant. This TCR came from a human donor who was the organ donor for an intestinal transplant. This CDR3 is CASRDLREQYF. CDR3 DNA sequence: TGTGCCAGCAGGGACCTCCGCGAGCAGTACTTC.